Included here is one TCR beta chain sequence, with context. Its target is not known. This record comes from a study of shared clonotypes between healthy human individuals. Study background: There were three CD4 naive, three CD4 memory, two CD8 naive and one CD8 memory plates per donor. Broader study findings: Inspection by rarefaction showed sorted-subset sequencing to be incomplete despite large depth. Naive CD4 clonotypes were shared across several donors at roughly 5%.

As originally analysed: ImmunoSEQ yielded junction-only sequences lacking quality scores, so filtering differed. Some clones are missing from TCRdb's copy, which holds only in-frame ones; the method was immunoSEQ multiplex PCR. V, J and clone size are those of that table, while D and trimming were read from the DNA. This table holds millions of clones, about 92% found once. The CDR3 loop spans 15 amino acids. Germline CDR1 and CDR2: SGHRS and YFSETQ. Trimming took 3 bases from V and 3 from J, leaving 15 bases between them. This TCR was sampled from a man between 18 and 29 years old in good health. Some clones in this sample may be carry-over from other donors' samples. The sequenced sample was naive CD4+ T cells from PBMCs. Subset in this sample: CD45RA+ positively selected. The chain uses TRBV5-1 and TRBJ1-2, with D maybe TRBD1 (6 bases). The CDR3: CASSYSGAPDYGYTF. CDR3 nucleotides: TGCGCCAGCAGCTATTCGGGGGCGCCGGACTATGGCTACACCTTC.